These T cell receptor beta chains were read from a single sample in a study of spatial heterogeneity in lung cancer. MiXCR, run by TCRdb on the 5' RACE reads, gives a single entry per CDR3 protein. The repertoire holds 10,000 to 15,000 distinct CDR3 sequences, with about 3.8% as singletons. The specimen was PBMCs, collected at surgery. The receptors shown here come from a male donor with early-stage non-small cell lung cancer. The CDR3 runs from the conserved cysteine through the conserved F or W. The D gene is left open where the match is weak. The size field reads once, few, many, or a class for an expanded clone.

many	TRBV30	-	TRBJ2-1	CAWSGGPGHNEQFF	TGTGCCTGGAGTGGGGGGCCTGGCCACAATGAGCAGTTCTTC
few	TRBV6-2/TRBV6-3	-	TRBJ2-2	CASSPRQRSPIMNTGELFF	TGTGCCAGCAGTCCCAGGCAGCGGAGCCCCATTATGAACACCGGGGAGCTGTTTTTT
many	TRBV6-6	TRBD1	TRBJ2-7	CASTGTGGNEQYF	TGTGCCAGCACCGGGACAGGGGGCAACGAGCAGTACTTC
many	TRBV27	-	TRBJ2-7	CASSYQGPRGEQYF	TGTGCCAGCAGTTATCAGGGTCCCAGGGGAGAGCAGTACTTC
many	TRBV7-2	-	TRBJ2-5	CASSHRQAPQETQYF	TGTGCCAGCAGCCATCGCCAGGCACCCCAAGAGACCCAGTACTTC
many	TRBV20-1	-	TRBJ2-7	CSAFVGIPPYEQYF	TGCAGTGCTTTCGTAGGTATTCCCCCCTACGAGCAGTACTTC
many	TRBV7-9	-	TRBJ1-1	CASSPWPDDYTEAFF	TGTGCCAGCAGCCCGTGGCCCGACGACTACACTGAAGCTTTCTTT
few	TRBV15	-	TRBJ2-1	CATSRDAGRYNEQFF	TGTGCCACCAGCAGAGACGCGGGGAGGTACAATGAGCAGTTCTTC
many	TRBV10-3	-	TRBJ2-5	CAISEGEGRGGETQYF	TGTGCCATCAGCGAGGGGGAGGGACGCGGCGGGGAGACCCAGTACTTC
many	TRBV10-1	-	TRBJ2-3	CASSEGEGTPDTQYF	TGCGCCAGCAGTGAGGGCGAGGGGACCCCAGATACGCAGTATTTT
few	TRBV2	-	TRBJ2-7	CASSDGGGQYF	TGTGCCAGCAGTGACGGGGGCGGGCAGTACTTC
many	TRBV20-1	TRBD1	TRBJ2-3	CSARTTHRGTDTQYF	TGCAGTGCTAGAACGACACACAGGGGGACAGATACGCAGTATTTT
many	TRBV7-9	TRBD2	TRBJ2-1	CASSRRTSGSFLEQFF	TGTGCCAGCAGCCGTCGGACTAGCGGGAGTTTCCTTGAGCAGTTCTTC
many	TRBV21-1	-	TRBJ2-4	CASSKGAAGVEHIQYF	TGTGCCAGCAGCAAAGGGGCGGCGGGAGTGGAACACATTCAGTACTTC
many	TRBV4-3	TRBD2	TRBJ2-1	CASSPRNGRGHEQFF	TGCGCCAGCAGCCCAAGAAACGGGAGGGGCCATGAGCAGTTCTTC
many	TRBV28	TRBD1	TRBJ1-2	CASSKGQLYGYTF	TGTGCCAGCAGCAAGGGACAGCTCTATGGCTACACCTTC
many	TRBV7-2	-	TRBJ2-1	CASTVGASPYNEQFF	TGTGCCAGCACCGTGGGAGCTAGCCCCTACAATGAGCAGTTCTTC
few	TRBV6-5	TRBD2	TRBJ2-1	CTSRKLRLTSGTYNEQFF	TGTACCAGCAGGAAGCTACGACTTACTAGCGGGACCTACAATGAGCAGTTCTTC
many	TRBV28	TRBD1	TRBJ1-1	CASSPQGDLGGLMNTEAFF	TGTGCCAGCAGTCCCCAGGGCGACCTAGGGGGCCTGATGAACACTGAAGCTTTCTTT
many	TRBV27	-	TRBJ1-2	CASSLVAGPGYGYTF	TGTGCCAGCAGTTTGGTGGCAGGGCCCGGTTATGGCTACACCTTC
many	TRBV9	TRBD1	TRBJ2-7	CASSPGQNSYEQYF	TGTGCCAGCAGCCCGGGACAGAACTCCTACGAGCAGTACTTC
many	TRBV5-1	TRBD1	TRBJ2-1	CASSMDRGRQNEQFF	TGCGCCAGCAGCATGGACAGGGGGCGGCAGAATGAGCAGTTCTTC
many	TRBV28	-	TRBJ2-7	CASSTGTAPDEQYF	TGTGCCAGCAGTACCGGGACGGCCCCTGACGAGCAGTACTTC
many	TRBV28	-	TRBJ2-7	CASRQGSYEQYF	TGTGCCAGCAGACAGGGTTCCTACGAGCAGTACTTC